One T cell receptor beta chain is described in this entry. Its antigen is unknown. CDR1 is SEHNR and CDR2 is FQNEAQ in the germline V gene (reference sequence). The V segment lost 3 bases and the J segment 4 bases; nucleotides outside the gene matches: 4. The CDR3 length is 15 residues. The data belong to a study of blood T cells in healthy people across ages. Findings and caveats of the study: A roughly linear age-dependent decrease characterized TCR beta diversity per million T cells. Naive T cell percentage by flow cytometry tracked strongly with beta diversity.

A second PCR of roughly 7 to 11 cycles used a sample-barcoded 5' primer and a J-beta primer mix. In TCRdb, the 5' RACE reads were re-called with MiXCR into one record per CDR3 protein. The top ten clones hold 6.5% to 8.5% of a sample with over a million distinct CDR3 sequences, roughly 60% of them seen once. The rearrangement uses TRBV7-9 and TRBJ2-2; the match to TRBD1 covers 8 bases. The sequence came from a man in his late teens or twenties in good health. Sequenced: blood. CDR3 bases: TGTGCCAGCAGCTTCAGGGGGCACGGCACCGGGGAGCTGTTTTTT. It is translated as CASSFRGHGTGELFF.